The 8 T cell receptor beta chains presented below share a single source sample, sequenced in a study of blood T cell repertoires in COVID-19. Assay: immunoSEQ multiplex PCR; the TCRdb copy retains only in-frame clones and omits some. The table shows some 290,000 clones, with 90% to 95% occurring only once. The sample comprised PBMCs or T cells enriched from blood (not recorded which). These receptors came from a woman aged 25 to 39 who had been exposed to COVID-19.

This clone was counted between two and nine times. The chain uses TRBV7-3 and TRBJ2-2, with a weak D call TRBD2 (5 bases). The CDR3 is 14 amino acids. V was shortened by 4 bases and J by 2 bases, with 8 bases between the two germline ends. Germline lookup yields CDR1 SGHTA and CDR2 FQGTGA. This CDR3 is CASSSGVNTGELFF. As DNA, the CDR3 is TGTGCCAGCAGCTCCGGGGTTAACACCGGGGAGCTGTTTTTT.

The CDR3 spells CASSVGDTISGNTIYF. The CDR3 nucleotides read TGTGCCAGCAGCGTAGGGGACACCATCTCTGGAAACACCATATATTTT. The chain has TRBV9 and TRBJ1-3; tentative D call: TRBD1 (6 bases). Looked up from germline, CDR1 is SGDLS and CDR2 is YYNGEE. This CDR3 spans 16 amino acids. The V end was cut by 0 bases, the J end by 0 bases, with 10 bases between.

This clone was seen only once. V gene TRBV3-1 (or the pseudogene TRBV3-2) combines with J gene TRBJ1-2; D is unresolved. V lost 0 bases and J lost 4, with 9 bases in between. The CDR3 totals 14 residues. CDR1 and CDR2 (germline): LGHDT, YNNKEL (reference sequence). The CDR3 spells CASSQDKLLYGYTF. CDR3 in DNA: TGTGCCAGCAGCCAAGACAAGCTGCTCTATGGCTACACCTTC.

The chain links TRBV18 to TRBJ1-5; 7 nucleotides line up with TRBD1. Germline CDR1 reads KGHSH; CDR2 reads LQKENI. Trimming cost V 3 bases and J 7 bases; bases outside gene matches: 9. The CDR3 loop spans 15 amino acids. The CDR3 loop reads CASSPEQGLYQPQHF. In nucleotides, the CDR3 is TGTGCCAGCTCACCCGAACAGGGGTTATACCAGCCCCAGCATTTT.

The V and J genes are TRBV27 and TRBJ1-4; 7 positions agree with TRBD1. This CDR3 spans 14 amino acids. Per germline, CDR1 MNHEY and CDR2 SMNVEV (reference sequence). V was clipped by 2 bases and J by 8 bases; unmatched bases: 5. The CDR3 DNA reads as TGTGCCAGCAGTTTAATGACAGGGCGGGAAAAACTGTTTTTT. Residues: CASSLMTGREKLFF.

This sequence joins TRBV5-1 and TRBJ1-1; maybe TRBD1 (6 bases). Trimming removed 2 bases at V and 4 bases at J, with 18 bases between. CDR3 length equals 16 residues. The V gene's germline CDR1 is SGHRS and CDR2 YFSETQ. The CDR3, as DNA: TGCGCCAGCAGCTTACAACCACAGGGAAGCGGCACTGAAGCTTTCTTT. Its translation is CASSLQPQGSGTEAFF.

The chain is built from TRBV6-5 and TRBJ1-5; D is perhaps TRBD1 (6 bases). Germline assignment: CDR1 MNHEY and CDR2 SVGAGI. This CDR3 comprises 13 residues. Trimming took off 8 bases at V and 9 bases at J, with 17 bases between the two ends. CDR3 region: CASQKNRVWPQHF. Here the CDR3 DNA reads TGTGCCAGCCAAAAAAACAGGGTTTGGCCCCAGCATTTT.

This clone was detected a few times. In DNA form, the CDR3 reads TGTGCCAGCAGCCTCGGTGTGACTGGAAACACCATATATTTT. It translates to CASSLGVTGNTIYF. The chain links TRBV5-6 to TRBJ1-3; no clear D. The CDR3 consists of 14 residues. The germline V and J ends were trimmed by 4 bases and 2 bases, with 10 bases remaining between them. Germline values: CDR1 SGHDT, CDR2 YYEEEE.